This T cell receptor beta chain comes out of a study of CD8+ T cells in alopecia areata. Extraction and reverse transcription of RNA yielded cDNA as the sequencing template. TCRdb keeps only in-frame clones here, not all; method: immunoSEQ multiplex PCR. Of 90,000 to 130,000 clones listed, approximately 60% were seen once; the top ten hold 20% to 25%. Germline V gene data show CDR1 as SGHVS and CDR2 as FQNEAQ. CDR3 length: 11 residues. V lost 5 bases and J 6 bases, leaving 4 bases between the germline ends. In this sample, this clone turned up a few times. The antigen is unknown. Study-wide results and limits: Clarity of TCR sharing across patients fell short of that in mice, possibly HLA-related.

Sorting from PBMCs produced CD4+ and CD8+ T cells. The sample taken for sequencing was CD8+ T cells sorted from blood. This clonotype was obtained from a human donor in good health. The rearrangement links TRBV7-8 to TRBJ2-2, with D uncertain. CDR3 amino acids: CASSPAGELFF. Written as DNA, the CDR3 is TGTGCCAGCAGCCCAGCCGGGGAGCTGTTTTTT. Full variable domain (outside the CDR3, taken from reference TRBV7-8 and TRBJ2-2): GAGVSQSPRYKVAKRGQDVALRCDPISGHVSLFWYQQALGQGPEFLTYFQNEAQLDKSGLPSDRFFAERPEGSVSTLKIQRTQQEDSAVYLCASSPAGELFFGEGSRLTVL.